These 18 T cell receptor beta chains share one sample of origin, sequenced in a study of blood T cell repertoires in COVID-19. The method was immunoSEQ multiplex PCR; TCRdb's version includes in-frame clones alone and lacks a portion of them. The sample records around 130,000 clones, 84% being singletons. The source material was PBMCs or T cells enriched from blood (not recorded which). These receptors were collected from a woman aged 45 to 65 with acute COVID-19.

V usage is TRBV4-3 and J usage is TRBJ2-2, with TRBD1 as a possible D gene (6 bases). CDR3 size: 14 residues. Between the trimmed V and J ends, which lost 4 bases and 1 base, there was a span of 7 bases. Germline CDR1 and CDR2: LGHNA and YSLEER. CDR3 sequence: CASSPGQNTGELFF. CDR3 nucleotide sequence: TGCGCCAGCAGCCCGGGACAGAACACCGGGGAGCTGTTTTTT.

CDR3 nucleotide sequence: TGTGCCAGCAGTAGGGACAGGGGCTACGAGCAGTACTTC. Its protein is CASSRDRGYEQYF. This chain uses TRBV12-3 or TRBV12-4 with TRBJ2-7, with 10 bases that match TRBD1. V lost 5 bases and J lost 3; bases outside the gene matches: 1. CDR3 length: 13 amino acids.

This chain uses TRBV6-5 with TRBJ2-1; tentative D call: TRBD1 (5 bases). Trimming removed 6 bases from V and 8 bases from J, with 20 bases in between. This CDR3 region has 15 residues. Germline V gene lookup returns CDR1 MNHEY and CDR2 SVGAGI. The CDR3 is CASRADTISFDEQFF. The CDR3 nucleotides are TGTGCCAGCAGGGCGGACACCATCTCCTTCGATGAGCAGTTCTTC.

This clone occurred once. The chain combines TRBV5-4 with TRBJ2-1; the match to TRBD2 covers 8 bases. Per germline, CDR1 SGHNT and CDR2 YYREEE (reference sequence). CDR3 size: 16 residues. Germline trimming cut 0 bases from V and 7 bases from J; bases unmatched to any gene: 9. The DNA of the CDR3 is TGTGCCAGCAGCTTGGATAGCAGCGGGAGCTTTAATGAGCAGTTCTTC. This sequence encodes CASSLDSSGSFNEQFF.

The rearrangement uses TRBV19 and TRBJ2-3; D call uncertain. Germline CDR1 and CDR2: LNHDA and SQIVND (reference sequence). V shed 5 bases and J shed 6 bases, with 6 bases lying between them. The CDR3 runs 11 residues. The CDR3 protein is CASSRWDTQYF. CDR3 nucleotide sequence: TGTGCCAGTAGTCGGTGGGATACGCAGTATTTT.

The CDR3 loop is CASRLTVTQDRTQYF. The CDR3, as DNA: TGTGCCAGCAGGTTAACTGTAACCCAAGATAGAACCCAGTACTTC. V and J are TRBV27 and TRBJ2-5, with D hard to call. The CDR3 is 15 amino acids. Germline loops: CDR1 MNHEY, CDR2 SMNVEV (reference sequence). The ends were cut back, 6 bases at V and 8 bases at J, with 22 bases in the middle.

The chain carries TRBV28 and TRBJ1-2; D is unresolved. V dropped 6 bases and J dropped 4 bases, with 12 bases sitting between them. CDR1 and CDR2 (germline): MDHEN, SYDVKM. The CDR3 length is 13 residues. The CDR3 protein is CASSAYLGYGYTF. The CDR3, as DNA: TGTGCCAGCAGCGCTTACCTCGGCTATGGCTACACCTTC.

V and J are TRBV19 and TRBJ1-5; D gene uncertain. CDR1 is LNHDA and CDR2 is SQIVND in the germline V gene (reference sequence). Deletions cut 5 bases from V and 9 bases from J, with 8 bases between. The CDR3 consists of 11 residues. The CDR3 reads CASSANGPQHF. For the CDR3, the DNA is TGTGCCAGTAGTGCCAACGGGCCCCAGCATTTT.

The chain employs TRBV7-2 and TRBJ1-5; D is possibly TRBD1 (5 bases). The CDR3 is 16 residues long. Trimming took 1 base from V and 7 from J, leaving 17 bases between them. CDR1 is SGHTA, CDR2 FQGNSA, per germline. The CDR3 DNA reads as TGTGCCAGCAGCTTAGACGGCAGGGCGGGGAGACAGCCCCAGCATTTT. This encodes CASSLDGRAGRQPQHF.

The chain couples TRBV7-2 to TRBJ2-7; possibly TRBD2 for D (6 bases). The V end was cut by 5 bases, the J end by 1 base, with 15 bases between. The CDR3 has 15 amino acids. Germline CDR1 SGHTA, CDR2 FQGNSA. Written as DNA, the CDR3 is TGTGCCAGCAGCCCCCGGGAGAGAGCGTCCTACGAGCAGTACTTC. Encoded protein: CASSPRERASYEQYF.

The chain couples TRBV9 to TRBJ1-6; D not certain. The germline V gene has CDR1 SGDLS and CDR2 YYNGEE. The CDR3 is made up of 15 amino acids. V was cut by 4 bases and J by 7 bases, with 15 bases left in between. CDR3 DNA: TGTGCCAGCAGCACCCGGGAGGCAGGAAATTCACCCCTCCACTTT. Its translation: CASSTREAGNSPLHF. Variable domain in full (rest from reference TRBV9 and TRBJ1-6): DSGVTQTPKHLITATGQRVTLRCSPRSGDLSVYWYQQSLDQGLQFLIQYYNGEERAKGNILERFSAQQFPDLHSELNLSSLELGDSALYFCASSTREAGNSPLHFGNGTRLTVT.

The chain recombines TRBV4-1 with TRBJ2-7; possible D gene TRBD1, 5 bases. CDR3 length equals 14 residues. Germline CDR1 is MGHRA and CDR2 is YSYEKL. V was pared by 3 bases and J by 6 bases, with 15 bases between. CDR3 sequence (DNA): TGCGCCAGCAGCCAGGTAAAGCAGGGATTCGAGCAGTACTTC. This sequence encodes CASSQVKQGFEQYF.

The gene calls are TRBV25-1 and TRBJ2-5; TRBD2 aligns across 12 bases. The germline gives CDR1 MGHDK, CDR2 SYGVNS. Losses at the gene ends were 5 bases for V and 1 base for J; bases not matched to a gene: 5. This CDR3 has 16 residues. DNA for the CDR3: TGTGCCAGCAGTAGGACTAGCGGGGTCGGCCAAGAGACCCAGTACTTC. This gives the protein CASSRTSGVGQETQYF.

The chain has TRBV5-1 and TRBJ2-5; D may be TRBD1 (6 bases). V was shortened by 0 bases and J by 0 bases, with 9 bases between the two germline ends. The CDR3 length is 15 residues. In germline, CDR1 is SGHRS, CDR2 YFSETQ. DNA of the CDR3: TGCGCCAGCAGCTTGGGAACAGGGTACCAAGAGACCCAGTACTTC. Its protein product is CASSLGTGYQETQYF.

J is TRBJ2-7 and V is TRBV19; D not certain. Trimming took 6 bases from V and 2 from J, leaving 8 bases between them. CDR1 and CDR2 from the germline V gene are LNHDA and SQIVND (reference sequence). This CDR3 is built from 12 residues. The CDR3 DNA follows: TGTGCCAGTAGCGGTCGAACCTACGAGCAGTACTTC. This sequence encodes CASSGRTYEQYF.

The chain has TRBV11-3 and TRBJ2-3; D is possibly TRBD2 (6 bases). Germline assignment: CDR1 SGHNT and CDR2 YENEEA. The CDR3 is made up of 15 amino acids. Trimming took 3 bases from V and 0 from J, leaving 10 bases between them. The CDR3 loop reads CASSFGGTSTDTQYF. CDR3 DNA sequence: TGTGCCAGCAGCTTCGGAGGGACTAGCACAGATACGCAGTATTTT.

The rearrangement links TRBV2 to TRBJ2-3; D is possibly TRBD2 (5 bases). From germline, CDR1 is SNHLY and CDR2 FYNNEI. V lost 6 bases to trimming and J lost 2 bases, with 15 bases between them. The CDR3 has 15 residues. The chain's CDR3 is CASRATGLATDTQYF. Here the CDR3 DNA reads TGTGCCAGCAGGGCTACCGGACTTGCCACAGATACGCAGTATTTT.

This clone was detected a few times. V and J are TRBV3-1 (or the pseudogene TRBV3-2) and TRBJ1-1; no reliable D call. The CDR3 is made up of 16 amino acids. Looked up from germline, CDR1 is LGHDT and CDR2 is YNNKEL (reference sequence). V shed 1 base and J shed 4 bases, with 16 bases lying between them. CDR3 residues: CASSQVSIMGGTEAFF. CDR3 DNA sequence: TGTGCCAGCAGCCAAGTTAGCATCATGGGTGGCACTGAAGCTTTCTTT.